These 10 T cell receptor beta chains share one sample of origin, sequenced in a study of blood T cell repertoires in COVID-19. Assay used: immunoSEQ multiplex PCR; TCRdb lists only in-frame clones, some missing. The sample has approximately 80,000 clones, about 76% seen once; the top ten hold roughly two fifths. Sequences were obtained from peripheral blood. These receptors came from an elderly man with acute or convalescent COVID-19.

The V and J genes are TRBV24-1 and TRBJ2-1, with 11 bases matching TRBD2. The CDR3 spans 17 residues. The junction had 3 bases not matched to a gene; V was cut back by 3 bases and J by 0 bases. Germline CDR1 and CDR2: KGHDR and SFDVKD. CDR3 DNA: TGTGCCACCAGTGATGTCCTAGCGGGAGGCTCCTACAATGAGCAGTTCTTC. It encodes CATSDVLAGGSYNEQFF.

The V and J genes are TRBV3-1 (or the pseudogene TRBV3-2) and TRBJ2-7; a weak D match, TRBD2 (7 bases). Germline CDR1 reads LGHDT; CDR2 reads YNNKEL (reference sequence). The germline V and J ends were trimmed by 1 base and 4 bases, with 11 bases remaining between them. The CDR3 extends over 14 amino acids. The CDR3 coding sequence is TGTGCCAGCAGCCAAGGAGGGGGGGTTTACGAGCAGTACTTC. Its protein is CASSQGGGVYEQYF.

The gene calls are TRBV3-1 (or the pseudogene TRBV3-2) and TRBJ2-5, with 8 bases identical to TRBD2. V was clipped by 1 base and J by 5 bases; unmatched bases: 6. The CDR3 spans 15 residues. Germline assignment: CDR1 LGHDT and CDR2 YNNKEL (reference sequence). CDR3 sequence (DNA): TGTGCCAGCAGCCAAGCTGGCGGGAGGAGGGAGACCCAGTACTTC. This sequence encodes CASSQAGGRRETQYF.

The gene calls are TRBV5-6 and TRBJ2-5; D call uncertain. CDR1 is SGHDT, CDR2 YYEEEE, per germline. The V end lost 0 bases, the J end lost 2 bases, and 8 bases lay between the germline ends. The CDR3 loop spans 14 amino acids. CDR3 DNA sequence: TGTGCCAGCAGCTTGGGACATTTACAAGAGACCCAGTACTTC. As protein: CASSLGHLQETQYF.

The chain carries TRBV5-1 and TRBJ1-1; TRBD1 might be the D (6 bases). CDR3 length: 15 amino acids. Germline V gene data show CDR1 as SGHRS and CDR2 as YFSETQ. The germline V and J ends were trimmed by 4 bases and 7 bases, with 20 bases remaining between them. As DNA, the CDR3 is TGCGCCAGCAGCCCGATGGGCCCAGGACAGAATGAAGCTTTCTTT. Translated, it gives CASSPMGPGQNEAFF.

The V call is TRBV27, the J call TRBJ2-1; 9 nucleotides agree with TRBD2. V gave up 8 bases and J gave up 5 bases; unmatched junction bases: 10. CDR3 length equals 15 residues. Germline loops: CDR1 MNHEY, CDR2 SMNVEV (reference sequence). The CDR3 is CASGHLLAGHNEQFF. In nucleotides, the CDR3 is TGTGCCAGCGGCCACCTACTAGCGGGCCACAATGAGCAGTTCTTC.

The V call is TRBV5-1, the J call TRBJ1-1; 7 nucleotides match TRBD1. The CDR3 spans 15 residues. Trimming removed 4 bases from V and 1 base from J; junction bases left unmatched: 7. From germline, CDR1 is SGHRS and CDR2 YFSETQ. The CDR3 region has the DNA TGCGCCAGCAGCCTCACAGGGGCCGGGAACACTGAAGCTTTCTTT. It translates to CASSLTGAGNTEAFF.

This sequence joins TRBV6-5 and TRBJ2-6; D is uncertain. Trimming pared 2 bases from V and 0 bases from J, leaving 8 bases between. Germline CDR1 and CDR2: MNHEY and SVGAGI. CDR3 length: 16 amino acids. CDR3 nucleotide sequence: TGTGCCAGCAGTTACCCACTACCCTCTGGGGCCAACGTCCTGACTTTC. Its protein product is CASSYPLPSGANVLTF.

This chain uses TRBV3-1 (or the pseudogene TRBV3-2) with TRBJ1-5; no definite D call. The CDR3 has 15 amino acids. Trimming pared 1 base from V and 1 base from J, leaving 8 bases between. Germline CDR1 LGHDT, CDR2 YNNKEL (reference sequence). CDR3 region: CASSQGGKSNQPQHF. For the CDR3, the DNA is TGTGCCAGCAGCCAAGGAGGGAAGAGCAATCAGCCCCAGCATTTT.

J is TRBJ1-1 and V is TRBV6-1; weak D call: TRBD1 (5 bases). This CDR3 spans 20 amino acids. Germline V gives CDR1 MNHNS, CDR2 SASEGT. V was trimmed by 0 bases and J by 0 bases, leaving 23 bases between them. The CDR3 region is CASSEAYNIPGITMNTEAFF. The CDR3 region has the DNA TGTGCCAGCAGTGAAGCGTACAACATCCCAGGGATAACAATGAACACTGAAGCTTTCTTT.